The clone carrying this TCR beta chain was detected ten times or more. What it recognizes is unknown. The germline V gene encodes CDR1 MGHRA and CDR2 YSYEKL. CDR3 length: 15 residues. The ends were cut back, 1 base at V and 7 bases at J, with 11 bases in the middle. This sample is part of a study of T cell repertoires in cytomegalovirus infection. Study conclusions and caveats: Dominant in the ex vivo response were TCR beta clonotypes restricted by HLA-C and specific for CMV.

TCRdb reprocessed the reads via MiXCR and lists one record per CDR3 protein. The top ten hold 20% of the sample, which has around 340,000 distinct CDR3 sequences, almost 30% seen once. The TCR comes from a human donor in good health (CMV status not recorded). Some clones in this sample may be carry-over from other donors' samples. This material consisted of cultured PBMCs, taken from culture after CMV antigen stimulation. The rearrangement links TRBV4-1 to TRBJ1-6, with a possible D match to TRBD1 (5 bases). DNA for the CDR3: TGCGCCAGCAGCCAAGCGGGGGTATGGAATTCACCCCTCCACTTT. Translation gives CASSQAGVWNSPLHF.